Each of the 30 T cell receptor beta chains below was sequenced from the same sample in a study of identical twins. TCRdb reanalysed the 5' RACE reads using MiXCR and keeps one entry per CDR3 protein. Of fewer than 250,000 distinct CDR3 sequences listed, approximately 9% are singletons. The sequenced sample consisted of memory (CD45RO+) T cells sorted from blood. These receptors all come from a woman younger than 35 in good health.

The V and J genes are TRBV19 and TRBJ1-1; no reliable D call. Germline assignment: CDR1 LNHDA and CDR2 SQIVND (reference sequence). V was shortened by 3 bases and J by 2 bases, with 16 bases between the two germline ends. The CDR3 is 16 residues long. The CDR3 is CASSMFSPGRNTEAFF. CDR3 in DNA: TGTGCCAGTAGTATGTTCTCTCCCGGGCGTAACACTGAAGCTTTCTTT.

The rearrangement uses TRBV12-5 and TRBJ2-2; perhaps TRBD1 as D (6 bases). The CDR3 is 13 amino acids. The V end lost 6 bases, the J end lost 9 bases, and 14 bases lay between the germline ends. CDR1 and CDR2 (germline): LGHNT, FRNRAP. The CDR3: CASGQPGVRELFF. CDR3 nucleotides: TGTGCTAGTGGCCAACCAGGGGTCAGGGAGCTGTTTTTT.

This clonotype was counted many times. V usage is TRBV5-1 and J usage is TRBJ2-1, with D tentatively TRBD2 (6 bases). Germline-derived CDR1 and CDR2 are SGHRS and YFSETQ. Trimming cost V 0 bases and J 7 bases, with 14 bases left between them. There are 15 residues in the CDR3. The CDR3: CASSLGGTVLNEQFF. The CDR3 DNA reads as TGCGCCAGCAGCTTGGGCGGGACGGTACTGAATGAGCAGTTCTTC.

This clonotype was seen a handful of times. V is TRBV9 and J is TRBJ2-6; tentatively, D is TRBD1 or TRBD2 (6 bases each). Germline lookup yields CDR1 SGDLS and CDR2 YYNGEE. The CDR3 consists of 18 residues. The germline V and J ends were trimmed by 3 bases and 1 base, with 17 bases remaining between them. CDR3 in DNA: TGTGCCAGCAGCGCCACAGGACGGGGGCGGTCTGGGGCCAACGTCCTGACTTTC. The encoded protein is CASSATGRGRSGANVLTF.

The CDR3 DNA reads TGTGCCTCAAATGGGCAGGGCGGATCACCCCTCCACTTT. Translated: CASNGQGGSPLHF. This sequence joins TRBV6-6 and TRBJ1-6; a possible D gene is TRBD1 (5 bases). Trimming pared 11 bases from V and 10 bases from J, leaving 18 bases between. Germline V CDR1 and CDR2: MNHNY, SVGAGI (reference sequence). The length of the CDR3 is 13 residues.

The chain carries TRBV20-1 and TRBJ2-6; TRBD1 is a possible D gene (6 bases). V was trimmed by 3 bases and J by 3 bases, leaving 12 bases between them. The germline V gene encodes CDR1 DFQATT and CDR2 SNEGSKA (reference sequence). The CDR3 consists of 15 residues. CDR3 coding DNA: TGCAGTGCTAGCAGGGGTAGAGGTGGGGCCAACGTCCTGACTTTC. Translation: CSASRGRGGANVLTF.

The chain links TRBV3-1 to TRBJ2-1; D unclear. The CDR3 contains 16 residues. Trimming took off 1 base at V and 8 bases at J, with 18 bases between the two ends. Looked up from germline, CDR1 is LGHDT and CDR2 is YNNKEL (reference sequence). The CDR3 region is CASSQAPPGIVDEQFF. The CDR3, as DNA: TGTGCCAGCAGCCAAGCTCCTCCAGGAATCGTCGATGAGCAGTTCTTC.

At least ten counts were recorded for this clonotype. The chain employs TRBV10-3 and TRBJ1-1; no clear D gene. V was trimmed by 10 bases and J by 1 base, leaving 7 bases between them. The CDR3 length is 11 residues. Germline V gene lookup returns CDR1 ENHRY and CDR2 SYGVKD. CDR3 sequence: CATGPNTEAFF. CDR3 nucleotides: TGTGCCACCGGACCGAACACTGAAGCTTTCTTT.

This chain joins TRBV3-1 and TRBJ1-2, with a possible D match to TRBD1 (6 bases). The germline V gene has CDR1 LGHDT and CDR2 YNNKEL (reference sequence). V was cut by 0 bases and J by 4 bases, with 15 bases left in between. CDR3 length: 16 amino acids. The CDR3 region is CASSQDGTLGGYGYTF. In nucleotides, the CDR3 is TGTGCCAGCAGCCAAGATGGGACACTGGGAGGCTATGGCTACACCTTC.

This clonotype was counted a few times. This sequence joins TRBV20-1 and TRBJ1-5; D is unclear. The V gene's germline CDR1 is DFQATT and CDR2 SNEGSKA (reference sequence). Trimming stripped 4 bases from V and 7 bases from J, with 17 bases between. This CDR3 contains 14 residues. The CDR3 nucleotides are TGCAGTGCTACGGGAGGGAATCTCGACCAGCCCCAGCATTTT. It yields the protein CSATGGNLDQPQHF.

This clonotype was counted many times. In DNA, the CDR3 is TGTGCCAGCAGCTTAAATCTGGGGGCGAATGAGCAGTTCTTC. Amino acid sequence: CASSLNLGANEQFF. The V and J genes are TRBV7-2 and TRBJ2-1, with D maybe TRBD1 (6 bases). Germline lookup yields CDR1 SGHTA and CDR2 FQGNSA. V lost 2 bases and J lost 7, with 12 bases in between. This CDR3 region has 14 residues.

This clonotype was detected a few times. The rearrangement joins TRBV4-1 to TRBJ2-3, with 11 bases lining up with TRBD2. Trimming at V came to 0 bases and at J to 5 bases, leaving 1 base not matched to a gene. The CDR3 is made up of 15 amino acids. CDR1 MGHRA and CDR2 YSYEKL come from the germline V gene. CDR3 coding DNA: TGCGCCAGCAGCCAAGATGGACTAGCGGGAGATACGCAGTATTTT. Protein: CASSQDGLAGDTQYF.

This clonotype was picked up many times. The chain uses TRBV12-3 or TRBV12-4 and TRBJ2-3, with D possibly TRBD2 on 6 matching bases. Trimming removed 3 bases from V and 6 bases from J, with 13 bases in between. The CDR3 runs 14 residues. In nucleotides, the CDR3 is TGTGCCAGCAGTTTGTTCCAGGGAGGCGATACGCAGTATTTT. It translates to CASSLFQGGDTQYF.

This clonotype turned up a few times. The CDR3 is CASSQAPYDGYYGYTF. CDR3 in DNA: TGCGCCAGCAGCCAAGCTCCTTACGACGGGTACTATGGCTACACCTTC. This chain connects TRBV4-3 to TRBJ1-2; D gene unclear. The germline V gene has CDR1 LGHNA and CDR2 YSLEER. V was shortened by 1 base and J by 3 bases, with 15 bases between the two germline ends. The CDR3 runs to 16 residues.

This clonotype has ten or more counts. The CDR3, as DNA: TGCGCCAGCAGCTTGGGGGGACAGGGGTACAATGAGCAGTTCTTC. Its protein product is CASSLGGQGYNEQFF. The chain joins TRBV5-1 to TRBJ2-1; 10 bases fit TRBD1. Germline V gene lookup returns CDR1 SGHRS and CDR2 YFSETQ. This CDR3 contains 15 residues. The junction had 1 base not matched to a gene; V was cut back by 0 bases and J by 4 bases.

This clonotype has ten or more counts. The chain employs TRBV7-9 and TRBJ2-7; D gene uncertain. Deletions cut 1 base from V and 5 bases from J, with 12 bases between. Germline CDR1 SEHNR, CDR2 FQNEAQ (reference sequence). The CDR3 sequence is 14 residues long. The CDR3 here is CASSLEDSLDEQYF. The CDR3 region has the DNA TGTGCCAGCAGCTTAGAGGATTCCCTCGACGAGCAGTACTTC.

In this sample, this clonotype turned up a few times. The V gene is TRBV6-1, the J gene TRBJ2-2; 10 nucleotides match TRBD1. This CDR3 region has 15 residues. Per the germline V gene, CDR1 is MNHNS and CDR2 is SASEGT. V shed 10 bases and J 2 bases; nucleotides not matched to a gene: 7. In DNA, the CDR3 is TGTGCCACCACAGGGACAGGGGCAAACACCGGGGAGCTGTTTTTT. Amino acid sequence: CATTGTGANTGELFF.

Within the sample, this clonotype is medium-sized. The chain recombines TRBV7-9 with TRBJ2-2; either TRBD1 or TRBD2 may fit D (6 bases each). Trimming removed 8 bases from V and 0 bases from J, with 16 bases in between. This CDR3 spans 16 amino acids. Germline V gives CDR1 SEHNR, CDR2 FQNEAQ (reference sequence). CDR3: CASGVGGPANTGELFF. The CDR3 DNA is TGTGCCAGCGGGGTGGGGGGCCCCGCGAACACCGGGGAGCTGTTTTTT.

This clonotype turned up a few times. The chain joins TRBV13 to TRBJ2-7, with D possibly matching TRBD1 (5 bases). The CDR3 has 12 amino acids. Germline values: CDR1 PRHDT, CDR2 FYEKMQ (reference sequence). Between the trimmed V and J ends, which lost 0 bases and 5 bases, there was a span of 5 bases. The CDR3 region has the DNA TGTGCCAGCAGCTTAGGGGGGCACGAGCAGTACTTC. It is translated as CASSLGGHEQYF.

V is TRBV27 and J is TRBJ2-3; D might be TRBD2 (6 bases). This CDR3 is 17 amino acids long. Per germline, CDR1 MNHEY and CDR2 SMNVEV (reference sequence). V lost 0 bases, J lost 9 bases, and 22 bases lay in between. The CDR3 coding sequence is TGTGCCAGCAGTTTATCCTGGAACGGTCCCAGGGCGGGGACGCAGTATTTT. This translates into CASSLSWNGPRAGTQYF.

This clonotype came up a few times. The gene calls are TRBV12-5 and TRBJ2-7; 8 bases agree with TRBD2. Looked up from germline, CDR1 is LGHNT and CDR2 is FRNRAP. The trim removed 5 bases at V and 5 bases at J, leaving 11 bases unmatched. The CDR3 consists of 15 residues. This CDR3 reads CASGIRAGVSHEQYF. The CDR3 DNA sequence: TGTGCTAGTGGTATCAGAGCGGGAGTTTCCCACGAGCAGTACTTC.

The V and J genes are TRBV7-2 and TRBJ2-1; D gene ambiguous. The CDR3 covers 14 residues. Trimming shortened V by 2 bases and J by 2 bases, and 7 bases separated the two germline ends. Germline V gene sequence: CDR1 SGHTA, CDR2 FQGNSA. The CDR3 is CASSLQKTYNEQFF. CDR3 nucleotide sequence: TGTGCCAGCAGCTTACAAAAAACCTACAATGAGCAGTTCTTC.

This chain links TRBV5-5 with TRBJ2-3; a weak D match, TRBD2 (7 bases). CDR3 length equals 15 residues. The ends were cut back, 0 bases at V and 5 bases at J, with 13 bases in the middle. In germline, CDR1 is SGHKS, CDR2 YYEKEE (reference sequence). The CDR3 bases are TGTGCCAGCAGCTTGGCCGGGGGGCGGCAAGATACGCAGTATTTT. Translated, it gives CASSLAGGRQDTQYF.

This clonotype was seen more than once but under ten times. The chain recombines TRBV6-5 with TRBJ1-1, with D unresolved. CDR3 length: 14 amino acids. Per the germline V gene, CDR1 is MNHEY and CDR2 is SVGAGI. Trimming removed 6 bases at V and 7 bases at J, with 18 bases between. The CDR3 DNA reads as TGTGCCAGCAGGTACCAAGCGAGTACGAGTGAAGCTTTCTTT. The encoded protein is CASRYQASTSEAFF.

At least ten counts were recorded for this clonotype. The rearrangement uses TRBV4-3 and TRBJ1-6, with D tentatively TRBD1 (5 bases). The CDR3 has 12 amino acids. V was cut by 1 base and J by 14 bases, with 9 bases left in between. Germline values: CDR1 LGHNA, CDR2 YSLEER. Here the CDR3 reads CASSQGVGALHF. CDR3 DNA: TGCGCCAGCAGCCAAGGTGTGGGGGCCCTCCACTTT.

This clonotype turned up a few times. This chain uses TRBV20-1 with TRBJ2-3, with D unclear. There are 15 residues in the CDR3. Trimming took off 1 base at V and 1 base at J, with 12 bases between the two ends. Germline values: CDR1 DFQATT, CDR2 SNEGSKA (reference sequence). CDR3 sequence: CSARAAQTGTDTQYF. CDR3 nucleotide sequence: TGCAGTGCTAGAGCAGCACAGACTGGCACAGATACGCAGTATTTT.

This clonotype has ten or more counts. The V gene is TRBV6-2 or TRBV6-3, the J gene TRBJ1-5; possible D gene TRBD1, 5 bases. The V end lost 7 bases, the J end lost 3 bases, and 13 bases lay between the germline ends. The CDR3 is 14 residues long. Germline assignment: CDR1 MNHEY and CDR2 SVGEGT. The CDR3 coding sequence is TGTGCCAGCAATGTGGGGGAGGCCAATCAGCCCCAGCATTTT. This sequence encodes CASNVGEANQPQHF.

There are a few counts of this clonotype. The rearrangement links TRBV6-1 to TRBJ1-2; possibly TRBD1 for D (6 bases). This CDR3 has 13 amino acids. The V end was cut by 6 bases, the J end by 2 bases, with 10 bases between. Germline V lookup: CDR1 MNHNS, CDR2 SASEGT. The CDR3 loop is CASRTDRNYGYTF. The CDR3, as DNA: TGTGCCAGCAGGACGGACAGAAACTATGGCTACACCTTC.

This clonotype was seen at least ten times. The chain carries TRBV29-1 and TRBJ1-2; no clear D gene. Germline V lookup: CDR1 SQVTM, CDR2 ANQGSEA. V lost 4 bases to trimming and J lost 3 bases, with 9 bases between them. The CDR3 runs to 12 residues. CDR3 coding DNA: TGCAGCGTTGTAGTGAGTGACTATGGCTACACCTTC. Encoded protein: CSVVVSDYGYTF.

The CDR3 nucleotides read TGTGCCAGCAGCCGCGGGACTAGCGGGGGCTACGAGCAGTACTTC. Translated, it gives CASSRGTSGGYEQYF. V gene TRBV3-1 combines with J gene TRBJ2-7, with 14 bases matching TRBD2. The CDR3 is made up of 15 amino acids. V was clipped by 4 bases and J by 3 bases; unmatched bases: 2. Per the germline V gene, CDR1 is LGHDT and CDR2 is YNNKEL (reference sequence).